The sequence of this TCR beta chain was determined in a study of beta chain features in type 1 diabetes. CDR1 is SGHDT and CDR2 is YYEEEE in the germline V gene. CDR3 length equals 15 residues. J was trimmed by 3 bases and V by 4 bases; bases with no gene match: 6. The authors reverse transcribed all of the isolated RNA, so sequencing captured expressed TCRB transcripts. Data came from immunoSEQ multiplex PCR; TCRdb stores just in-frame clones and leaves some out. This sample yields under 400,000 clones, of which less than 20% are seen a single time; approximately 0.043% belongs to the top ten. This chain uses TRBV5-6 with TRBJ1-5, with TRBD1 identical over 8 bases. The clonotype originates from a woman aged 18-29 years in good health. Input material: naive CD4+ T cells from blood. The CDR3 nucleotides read TGTGCCAGCAGCCTCCTGACAGGGGACAATCAGCCCCAGCATTTT. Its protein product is CASSLLTGDNQPQHF. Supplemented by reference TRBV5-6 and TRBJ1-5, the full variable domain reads DAGVTQSPTHLIKTRGQQVTLRCSPKSGHDTVSWYQQALGQGPQFIFQYYEEEERQRGNFPDRFSGHQFPNYSSELNVNALLLGDSALYLCASSLLTGDNQPQHFGDGTRLSIL.